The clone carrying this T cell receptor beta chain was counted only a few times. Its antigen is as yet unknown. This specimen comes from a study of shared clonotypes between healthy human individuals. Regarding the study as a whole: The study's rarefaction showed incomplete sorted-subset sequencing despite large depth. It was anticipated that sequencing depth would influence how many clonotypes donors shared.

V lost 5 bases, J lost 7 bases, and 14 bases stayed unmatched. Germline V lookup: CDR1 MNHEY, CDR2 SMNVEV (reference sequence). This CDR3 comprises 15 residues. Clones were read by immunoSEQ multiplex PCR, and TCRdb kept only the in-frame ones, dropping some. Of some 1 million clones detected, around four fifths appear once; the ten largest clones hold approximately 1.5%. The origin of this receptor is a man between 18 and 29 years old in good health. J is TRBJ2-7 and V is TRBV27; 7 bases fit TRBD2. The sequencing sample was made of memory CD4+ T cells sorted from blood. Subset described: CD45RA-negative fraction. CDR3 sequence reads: CASSPPGWGGREQYF. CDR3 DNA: TGTGCCAGCAGTCCCCCCGGTTGGGGAGGGAGGGAGCAGTACTTC.